This TCR beta chain derives from a study of T cell changes during pregnancy in multiple sclerosis. Profiling relied on immunoSEQ multiplex PCR, and the TCRdb table lists in-frame clones only, not all of them. Of tens of thousands of clones detected, 85% to 95% appear once; the ten largest clones hold approximately 0.61%. CDR3 length: 19 amino acids. V lost 3 bases, J lost 0 bases, and 8 bases stayed unmatched. Germline lookup yields CDR1 MNHEY and CDR2 SMNVEV (reference sequence). The V and J genes are TRBV27 and TRBJ2-2, with 12 bases aligning to TRBD1. Sample: CD4+ T cells from peripheral blood mononuclear cells, taken in the third trimester of pregnancy. The clonotype was recovered from a female donor with multiple sclerosis, enrolled in a pregnancy study. CDR3: CASSFQRGTGGPNTGELFF. The CDR3 DNA follows: TGTGCCAGCAGTTTTCAACGGGGGACAGGGGGCCCGAACACCGGGGAGCTGTTTTTT.